This T cell receptor beta chain was retrieved from a study of response to subunit inactivated influenza vaccine. A word on this clonotype: Its antigen is as yet unknown.

This CDR3 has 13 amino acids. The V and J ends lost 6 bases and 4 bases respectively, with 9 bases between them. Study-wide results and limits: Authors suggested each seasonal flu vaccination may recruit only limited numbers of new T cells.

TCRdb re-called the RT-PCR reads with MiXCR, one entry per CDR3 protein. This sample has about 480,000 distinct CDR3 sequences, with roughly 13% found just once. V gene TRBV12-3 or TRBV12-4 combines with J gene TRBJ2-2; maybe TRBD1 (6 bases). The clonotype was recovered from a man over 45 who received an inactivated influenza vaccine. The sequencing here drew on PBMCs from blood, taken roughly 45 days after vaccination. The CDR3 DNA sequence: TGTGCCAGCAGACAGGGTTCCACCGGGGAGCTGTTTTTT. Its protein product is CASRQGSTGELFF.